This is a list of T cell receptor beta chains from one sample in a study of blood T cell repertoires in COVID-19. Using immunoSEQ multiplex PCR, the repertoire was profiled, and TCRdb retains in-frame clones only, with some absent. The sample consists of a few hundred thousand clones, roughly 77% of them appearing once. The sequenced sample was peripheral blood. The receptor set was obtained from a human donor with acute or convalescent COVID-19. The donor label of this sample is uncertain. Both conserved end residues are part of each CDR3. Each record gives: CDR3 protein, CDR3 DNA, D gene, clone size, J gene, V gene. D genes are given only for firm matches. Clone size is not always given. Where it is, it says once, few, many or a class for expanded clones.

CDR3: CASTHPRGGSNQPQHF
DNA: TGTGCCAGCACCCACCCCCGGGGGGGGAGCAATCAGCCCCAGCATTTT
D: -
size: -
J: TRBJ1-5
V: TRBV28

CDR3: CASSRLNTRTDTQYF
DNA: TGTGCCAGCAGCCGACTTAACACACGCACAGATACGCAGTATTTT
D: -
size: -
J: TRBJ2-3
V: TRBV14

CDR3: CASRSYQTGQPQHF
DNA: TGTGCCAGCAGGTCCTACCAAACAGGGCAGCCCCAGCATTTT
D: -
size: -
J: TRBJ1-5
V: TRBV6-6

CDR3: CASSLGGGGSDTQYF
DNA: TGCGCCAGCAGCTTGGGAGGCGGGGGCTCAGATACGCAGTATTTT
D: -
size: -
J: TRBJ2-3
V: TRBV5-1

CDR3: CASSLSWASGNTDTQYF
DNA: TGTGCCAGCAGTTTATCGTGGGCTAGCGGGAACACAGATACGCAGTATTTT
D: TRBD2
size: -
J: TRBJ2-3
V: TRBV27

CDR3: CASSNVQSTGIKAAFF
DNA: TGTGCCAGCAGCAACGTTCAATCGACAGGGATTAAGGCGGCTTTCTTT
D: TRBD1
size: -
J: TRBJ1-1
V: TRBV7-8

CDR3: CASSRAQGIDYGYTF
DNA: TGTGCCAGCTCACGGGCACAGGGAATTGACTATGGCTACACCTTC
D: -
size: -
J: TRBJ1-2
V: TRBV18

CDR3: CASSLGGRGEYNEQFF
DNA: TGTGCCAGCAGCCTTGGAGGGCGGGGGGAATACAATGAGCAGTTCTTC
D: TRBD2
size: -
J: TRBJ2-1
V: TRBV4-2

CDR3: CSASGHRDISTDTQYF
DNA: TGCAGTGCTAGTGGACACCGGGACATTAGCACAGATACGCAGTATTTT
D: -
size: -
J: TRBJ2-3
V: TRBV20-1

CDR3: CASSGGTGIYEQYF
DNA: TGTGCCAGCAGCGGCGGTACAGGGATCTACGAGCAGTACTTC
D: -
size: -
J: TRBJ2-7
V: TRBV3-1/TRBV3-2

CDR3: CASSLVSETEAFF
DNA: TGTGCCAGCAGCTTAGTCTCGGAGACTGAAGCTTTCTTT
D: -
size: -
J: TRBJ1-1
V: TRBV7-9

CDR3: CASSLGLETGSYNEQFF
DNA: TGTGCCAGCAGCCTCGGATTGGAGACCGGCTCCTACAATGAGCAGTTCTTC
D: -
size: -
J: TRBJ2-1
V: TRBV7-9

CDR3: CASSDGTGGVQPQHF
DNA: TGCGCCAGCAGCGATGGGACAGGGGGCGTTCAGCCCCAGCATTTT
D: TRBD1
size: -
J: TRBJ1-5
V: TRBV5-1

CDR3: CASSVVAGGYRETQYF
DNA: TGTGCCAGCAGTGTGGTAGCGGGGGGCTACCGAGAGACCCAGTACTTC
D: TRBD2
size: -
J: TRBJ2-5
V: TRBV2

CDR3: CAWSVNGGAEAFF
DNA: TGTGCCTGGAGTGTAAACGGAGGGGCTGAAGCTTTCTTT
D: -
size: -
J: TRBJ1-1
V: TRBV30

CDR3: CASSDSGLRTDTQYF
DNA: TGTGCCAGCAGCGATTCGGGACTTCGCACAGATACGCAGTATTTT
D: -
size: -
J: TRBJ2-3
V: TRBV11-2

CDR3: CSFHKGLAGGSSSYNEQFF
DNA: TGCAGCTTCCATAAGGGACTAGCGGGAGGCTCCAGCTCCTACAATGAGCAGTTCTTC
D: TRBD2
size: -
J: TRBJ2-1
V: TRBV29-1

CDR3: CAWSVLHTEAFF
DNA: TGTGCCTGGAGTGTACTCCACACTGAAGCTTTCTTT
D: -
size: -
J: TRBJ1-1
V: TRBV30

CDR3: CASSFLGLAGATDTQYF
DNA: TGTGCCAGCAGCTTCCTCGGACTAGCGGGAGCCACAGATACGCAGTATTTT
D: TRBD2
size: few
J: TRBJ2-3
V: TRBV11-2

CDR3: CASSRSSGANVLTF
DNA: TGTGCCAGCAGCAGGAGCTCTGGGGCCAACGTCCTGACTTTC
D: -
size: -
J: TRBJ2-6
V: TRBV7-8

CDR3: CASSLVQGNQPQHF
DNA: TGTGCCAGCAGCTTAGTCCAGGGCAATCAGCCCCAGCATTTT
D: -
size: -
J: TRBJ1-5
V: TRBV7-8

CDR3: CASSPGRANTGELFF
DNA: TGTGCCAGCTCACCAGGGCGTGCGAACACCGGGGAGCTGTTTTTT
D: -
size: -
J: TRBJ2-2
V: TRBV18

CDR3: CASNERLAGVEQFF
DNA: TGTGCCAGCAACGAGAGACTAGCGGGAGTAGAGCAGTTCTTC
D: TRBD2
size: few
J: TRBJ2-1
V: TRBV16

CDR3: CASSWGPEGQYF
DNA: TGTGCCAGCTCCTGGGGGCCTGAGGGCCAGTACTTC
D: -
size: -
J: TRBJ2-5
V: TRBV2

CDR3: CASSSRRGLGSGELFF
DNA: TGTGCCAGCAGTTCCCGGAGAGGGTTAGGATCCGGGGAGCTGTTTTTT
D: -
size: -
J: TRBJ2-2
V: TRBV27

CDR3: CASSTQRNTEAFF
DNA: TGTGCCAGCAGTACCCAGCGGAACACTGAAGCTTTCTTT
D: -
size: few
J: TRBJ1-1
V: TRBV6-5

CDR3: CASSTTLYGSSYNEQFF
DNA: TGTGCCAGCAGTACAACCCTATACGGGAGCTCCTACAATGAGCAGTTCTTC
D: -
size: -
J: TRBJ2-1
V: TRBV27

CDR3: CASSRISGRAGNEQFF
DNA: TGTGCCAGCAGCAGAATTAGCGGGAGGGCCGGTAATGAGCAGTTCTTC
D: TRBD2
size: -
J: TRBJ2-1
V: TRBV7-2

CDR3: CASSPRVGQGAENEQFF
DNA: TGTGCCAGCTCACCACGAGTGGGACAGGGGGCCGAGAATGAGCAGTTCTTC
D: TRBD1
size: -
J: TRBJ2-1
V: TRBV18